This T cell receptor (beta chain) was sequenced during a study of blood T cells in healthy people across ages. Study-wide points: It was held that the diversity estimates obtained from one million T cells were underestimates.

The CDR3 loop spans 14 amino acids. Trimming cost V 2 bases and J 4 bases; bases outside gene matches: 1. Germline-derived CDR1 and CDR2 are DFQATT and SNEGSKA (reference sequence). Worth noting for this clonotype: Its cognate antigen is unknown.

A second PCR of roughly 6 to 12 cycles used a sample-barcoded 5' primer and a J-beta primer mix. A single record per CDR3 protein comes from TCRdb applying MiXCR to the 5' RACE reads. The data hold some 1.1 million distinct CDR3 sequences, with around two fifths observed a single time. The rearrangement uses TRBV20-1 and TRBJ2-1, with TRBD2 identical over 11 bases. Material: blood. The receptor comes from a man aged 18 to 29 in good health. For the CDR3, the DNA is TGCAGTGCTAGACCTAGCGGGGGGTACAATGAGCAGTTCTTC. This gives the protein CSARPSGGYNEQFF.